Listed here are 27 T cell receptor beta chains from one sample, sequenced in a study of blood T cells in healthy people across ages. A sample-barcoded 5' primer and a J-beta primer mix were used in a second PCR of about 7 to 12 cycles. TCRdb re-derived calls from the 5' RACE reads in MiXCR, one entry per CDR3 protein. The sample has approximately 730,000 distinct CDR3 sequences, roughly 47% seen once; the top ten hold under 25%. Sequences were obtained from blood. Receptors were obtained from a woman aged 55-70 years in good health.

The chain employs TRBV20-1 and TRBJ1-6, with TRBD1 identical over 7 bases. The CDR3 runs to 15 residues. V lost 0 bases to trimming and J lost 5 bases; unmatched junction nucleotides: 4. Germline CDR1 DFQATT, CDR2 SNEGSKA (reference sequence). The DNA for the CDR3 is TGCAGTGCTAGAGATGGGACAGTTCATAATTCACCCCTCCACTTT. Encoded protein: CSARDGTVHNSPLHF.

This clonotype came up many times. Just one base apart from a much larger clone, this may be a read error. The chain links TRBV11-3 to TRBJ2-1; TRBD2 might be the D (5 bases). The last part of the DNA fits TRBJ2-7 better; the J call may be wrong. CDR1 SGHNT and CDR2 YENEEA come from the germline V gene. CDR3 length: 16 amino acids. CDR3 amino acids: CASSSPGGRSYNEQYF. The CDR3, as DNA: TGTGCCAGCAGCTCGCCCGGCGGGCGTTCCTACAATGAGCAGTACTTC.

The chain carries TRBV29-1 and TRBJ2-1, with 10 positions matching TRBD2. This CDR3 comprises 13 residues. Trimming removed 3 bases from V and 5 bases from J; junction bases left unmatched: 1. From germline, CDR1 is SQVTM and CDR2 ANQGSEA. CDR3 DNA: TGCAGCGTTGATAGCGGGGGGAACAATGAGCAGTTCTTC. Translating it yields CSVDSGGNNEQFF.

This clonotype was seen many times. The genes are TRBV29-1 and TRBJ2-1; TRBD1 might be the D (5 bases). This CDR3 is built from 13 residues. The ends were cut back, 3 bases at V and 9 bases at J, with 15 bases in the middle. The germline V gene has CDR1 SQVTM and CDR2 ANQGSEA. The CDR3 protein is CSVDGAVNAEQFF. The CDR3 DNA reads TGCAGCGTTGATGGGGCTGTAAACGCTGAGCAGTTCTTC.

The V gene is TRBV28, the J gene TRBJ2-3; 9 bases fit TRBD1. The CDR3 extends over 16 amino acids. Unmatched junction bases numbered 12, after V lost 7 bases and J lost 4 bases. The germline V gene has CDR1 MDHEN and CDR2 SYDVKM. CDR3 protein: CASITAGTGFADTQYF. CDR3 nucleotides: TGTGCCAGCATCACCGCCGGGACAGGGTTTGCAGATACGCAGTATTTT.

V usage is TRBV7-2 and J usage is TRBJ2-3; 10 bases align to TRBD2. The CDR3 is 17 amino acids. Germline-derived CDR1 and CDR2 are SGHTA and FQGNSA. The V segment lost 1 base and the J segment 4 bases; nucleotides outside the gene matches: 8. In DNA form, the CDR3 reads TGTACCAGCAGCTTAGTCCCTAGCGGGAGTGGGGCAGATACGCAGTATTTT. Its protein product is CTSSLVPSGSGADTQYF.

The CDR3: CASSQGGLAGGSEETQYF. CDR3 bases: TGTGCCAGCAGCCAAGGGGGACTAGCGGGGGGGTCGGAAGAGACCCAGTACTTC. The genes are TRBV4-2 and TRBJ2-5; 16 nucleotides agree with TRBD2. Germline V CDR1 and CDR2: LGHNA, YNFKEQ. V lost 1 base, J lost 3 bases, and 5 bases stayed unmatched. This CDR3 contains 18 residues.

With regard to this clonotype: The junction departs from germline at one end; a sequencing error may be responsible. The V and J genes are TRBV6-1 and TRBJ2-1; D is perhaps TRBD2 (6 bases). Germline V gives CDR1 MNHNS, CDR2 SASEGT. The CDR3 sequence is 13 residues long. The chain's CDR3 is CTSNPGVGDEQFF. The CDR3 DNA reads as TGTACCAGCAACCCGGGAGTGGGTGATGAGCAGTTCTTC.

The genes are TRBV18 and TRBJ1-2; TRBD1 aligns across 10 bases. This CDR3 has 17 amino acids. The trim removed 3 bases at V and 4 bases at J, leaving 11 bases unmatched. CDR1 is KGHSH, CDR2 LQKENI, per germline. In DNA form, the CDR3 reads TGTGCCAGCTCACCGACCCCAGGACAGGGGGGAGTCTATGGCTACACCTTC. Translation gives CASSPTPGQGGVYGYTF. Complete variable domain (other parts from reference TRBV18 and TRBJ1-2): NAGVMQNPRHLVRRRGQEARLRCSPMKGHSHVYWYRQLPEEGLKFMVYLQKENIIDESGMPKERFSAEFPKEGPSILRIQQVVRGDSAAYFCASSPTPGQGGVYGYTFGSGTRLTVV.

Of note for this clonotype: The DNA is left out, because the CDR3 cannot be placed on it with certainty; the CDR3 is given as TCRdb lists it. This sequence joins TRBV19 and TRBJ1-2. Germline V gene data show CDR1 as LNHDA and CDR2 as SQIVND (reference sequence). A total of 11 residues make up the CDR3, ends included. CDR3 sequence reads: CAGWGPYGCTF.

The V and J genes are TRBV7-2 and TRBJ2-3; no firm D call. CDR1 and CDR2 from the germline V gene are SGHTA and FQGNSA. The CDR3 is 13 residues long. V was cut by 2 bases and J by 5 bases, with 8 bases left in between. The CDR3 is CASSLTVLDTQYF. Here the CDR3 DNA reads TGTGCCAGCAGCTTAACAGTTCTAGATACGCAGTATTTT.

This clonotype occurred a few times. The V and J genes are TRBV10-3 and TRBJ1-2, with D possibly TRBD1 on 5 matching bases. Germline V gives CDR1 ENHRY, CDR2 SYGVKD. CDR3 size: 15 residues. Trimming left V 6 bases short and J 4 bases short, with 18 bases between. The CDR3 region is CAISEIADSSYGYTF. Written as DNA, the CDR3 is TGTGCCATCAGCGAAATCGCCGACAGCAGCTATGGCTACACCTTC.

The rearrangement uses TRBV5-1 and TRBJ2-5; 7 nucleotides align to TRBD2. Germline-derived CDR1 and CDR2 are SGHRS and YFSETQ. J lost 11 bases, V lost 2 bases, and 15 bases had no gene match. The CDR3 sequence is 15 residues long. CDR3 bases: TGCGCCAGCAGCTTTTCGGCGGGAGCGGTGGATGAGCAGTACTTC. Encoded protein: CASSFSAGAVDEQYF.

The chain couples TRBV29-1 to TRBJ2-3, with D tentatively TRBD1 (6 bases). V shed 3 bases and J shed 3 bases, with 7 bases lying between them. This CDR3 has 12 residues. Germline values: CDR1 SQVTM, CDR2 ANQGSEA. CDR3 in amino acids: CSVDGTTDTQYF. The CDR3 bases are TGCAGCGTTGACGGGACAACAGATACGCAGTATTTT.

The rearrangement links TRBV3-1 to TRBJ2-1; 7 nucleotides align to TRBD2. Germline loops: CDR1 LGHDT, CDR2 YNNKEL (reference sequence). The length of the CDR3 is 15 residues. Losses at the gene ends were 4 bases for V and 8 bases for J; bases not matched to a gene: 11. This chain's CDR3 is CASSPPPGTNDEQFF. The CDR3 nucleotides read TGTGCCAGCAGCCCGCCCCCCGGGACTAACGATGAGCAGTTCTTC.

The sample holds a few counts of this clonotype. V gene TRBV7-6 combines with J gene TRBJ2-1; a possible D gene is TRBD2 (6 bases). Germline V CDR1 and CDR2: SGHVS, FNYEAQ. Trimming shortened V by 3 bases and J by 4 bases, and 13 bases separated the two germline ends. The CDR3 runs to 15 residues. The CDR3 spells CASSLGSGVYNEQFF. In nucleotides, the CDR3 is TGTGCCAGCAGCTTGGGTAGCGGAGTTTACAATGAGCAGTTCTTC.

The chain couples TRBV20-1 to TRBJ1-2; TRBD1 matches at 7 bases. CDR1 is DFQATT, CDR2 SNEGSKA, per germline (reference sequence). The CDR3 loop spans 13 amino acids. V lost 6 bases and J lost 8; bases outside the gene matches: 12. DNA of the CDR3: TGCAGTGCCTCGGCAGACAGGGTGGGGGGCTACACCTTC. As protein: CSASADRVGGYTF.

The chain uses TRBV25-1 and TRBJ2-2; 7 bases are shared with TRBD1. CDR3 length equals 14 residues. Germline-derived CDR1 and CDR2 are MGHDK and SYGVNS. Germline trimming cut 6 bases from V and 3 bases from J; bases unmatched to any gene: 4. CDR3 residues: CASRGDSDTGELFF. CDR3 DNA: TGTGCCAGCAGGGGGGACAGCGACACCGGGGAGCTGTTTTTT. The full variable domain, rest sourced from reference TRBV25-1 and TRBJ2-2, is EADIYQTPRYLVIGTGKKITLECSQTMGHDKMYWYQQDPGMELHLIHYSYGVNSTEKGDLSSESTVSRIRTEHFPLTLESARPSHTSQYLCASRGDSDTGELFFGEGSRLTVL.

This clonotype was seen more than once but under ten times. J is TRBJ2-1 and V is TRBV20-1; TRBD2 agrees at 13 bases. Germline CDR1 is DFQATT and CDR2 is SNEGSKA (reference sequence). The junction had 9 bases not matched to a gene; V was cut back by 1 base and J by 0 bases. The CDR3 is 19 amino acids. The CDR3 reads CSARVSGLAGSSSYNEQFF. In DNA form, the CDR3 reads TGCAGTGCTAGAGTCTCGGGACTAGCGGGGTCGAGCTCCTACAATGAGCAGTTCTTC.

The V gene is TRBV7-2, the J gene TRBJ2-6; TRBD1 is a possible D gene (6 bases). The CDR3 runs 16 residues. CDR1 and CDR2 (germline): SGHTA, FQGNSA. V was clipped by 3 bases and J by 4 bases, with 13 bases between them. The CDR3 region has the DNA TGTGCCAGCAGCTTTGCGGCAGGGGCCGGGGCCAACGTCCTGACTTTC. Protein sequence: CASSFAAGAGANVLTF.

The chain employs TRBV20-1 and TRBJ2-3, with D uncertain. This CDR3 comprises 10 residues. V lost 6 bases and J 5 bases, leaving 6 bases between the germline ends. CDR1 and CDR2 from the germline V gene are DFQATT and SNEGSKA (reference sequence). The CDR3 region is CSADLDTQYF. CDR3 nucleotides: TGCAGTGCCGACTTAGATACGCAGTATTTT.

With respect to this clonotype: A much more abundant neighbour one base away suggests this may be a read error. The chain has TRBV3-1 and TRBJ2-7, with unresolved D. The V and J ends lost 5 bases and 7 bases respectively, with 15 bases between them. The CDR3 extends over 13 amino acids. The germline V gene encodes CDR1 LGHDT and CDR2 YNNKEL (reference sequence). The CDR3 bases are TGTGCCAGCAGCGGCCTAGGTCGGAATGAGCAGTACTTC. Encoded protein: CASSGLGRNEQYF.

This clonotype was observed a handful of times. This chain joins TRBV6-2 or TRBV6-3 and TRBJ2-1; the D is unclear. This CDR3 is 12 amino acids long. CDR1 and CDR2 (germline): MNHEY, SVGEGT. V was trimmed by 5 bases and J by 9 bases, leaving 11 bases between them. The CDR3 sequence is CASSLTPAEQFF. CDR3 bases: TGTGCCAGCAGTCTAACACCCGCTGAGCAGTTCTTC.

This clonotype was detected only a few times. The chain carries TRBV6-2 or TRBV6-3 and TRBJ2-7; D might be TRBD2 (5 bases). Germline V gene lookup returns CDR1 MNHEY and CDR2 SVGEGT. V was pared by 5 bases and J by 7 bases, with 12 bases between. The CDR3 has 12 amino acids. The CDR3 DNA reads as TGTGCCAGCAGTGACCGGGGTGGTGAGCAGTACTTC. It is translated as CASSDRGGEQYF.

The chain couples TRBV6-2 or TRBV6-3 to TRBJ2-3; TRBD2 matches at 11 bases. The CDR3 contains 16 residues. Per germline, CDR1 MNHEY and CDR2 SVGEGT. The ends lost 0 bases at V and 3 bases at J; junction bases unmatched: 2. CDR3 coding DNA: TGTGCCAGCAGTTACTCGACTAGCGGGACTACAGATACGCAGTATTTT. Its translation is CASSYSTSGTTDTQYF.

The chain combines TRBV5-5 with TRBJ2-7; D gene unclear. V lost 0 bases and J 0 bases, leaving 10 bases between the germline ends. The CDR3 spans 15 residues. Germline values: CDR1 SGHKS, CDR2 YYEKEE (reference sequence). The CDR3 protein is CASSLVGSSSYEQYF. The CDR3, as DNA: TGTGCCAGCAGCTTGGTTGGCAGTAGCTCCTACGAGCAGTACTTC.

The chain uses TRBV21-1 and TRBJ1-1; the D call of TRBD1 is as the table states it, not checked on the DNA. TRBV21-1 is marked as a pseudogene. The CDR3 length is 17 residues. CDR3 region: CASSKSGKGPMNTEAFF. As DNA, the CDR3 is TGTGCCAGCAGCAAATCGGGGAAGGGTCCCATGAACACTGAAGCTTTCTTT.